This TCR beta chain came from a study of CD8 T cells in Susac syndrome. Random hexamers primed reverse transcription of roughly 0.45 to 1 ug RNA. An immunoSEQ multiplex PCR amplified TCR beta CDR3 over 54 Vbeta and 13 Jbeta. TCRdb reanalysed the immunoSEQ multiplex PCR reads using MiXCR and keeps one entry per CDR3 protein. The repertoire consists of more than 90,000 distinct CDR3 sequences, with 85% to 95% occurring once and the leading ten covering roughly 0.094%. With V trimmed by 0 bases and J by 3 bases, 5 bases remained unmatched. This CDR3 has 16 residues. Germline V lookup: CDR1 SGDLS, CDR2 YYNGEE.

The sequenced material came from CD4+ T cells from PBMCs. This chain joins TRBV9 and TRBJ1-1; 10 nucleotides align to TRBD1. The TCR originated in a human donor with multiple sclerosis. The chain's CDR3 is CASSVAGDRGHTEAFF. The CDR3 DNA reads as TGTGCCAGCAGCGTAGCCGGTGACAGGGGGCACACTGAAGCTTTCTTT.